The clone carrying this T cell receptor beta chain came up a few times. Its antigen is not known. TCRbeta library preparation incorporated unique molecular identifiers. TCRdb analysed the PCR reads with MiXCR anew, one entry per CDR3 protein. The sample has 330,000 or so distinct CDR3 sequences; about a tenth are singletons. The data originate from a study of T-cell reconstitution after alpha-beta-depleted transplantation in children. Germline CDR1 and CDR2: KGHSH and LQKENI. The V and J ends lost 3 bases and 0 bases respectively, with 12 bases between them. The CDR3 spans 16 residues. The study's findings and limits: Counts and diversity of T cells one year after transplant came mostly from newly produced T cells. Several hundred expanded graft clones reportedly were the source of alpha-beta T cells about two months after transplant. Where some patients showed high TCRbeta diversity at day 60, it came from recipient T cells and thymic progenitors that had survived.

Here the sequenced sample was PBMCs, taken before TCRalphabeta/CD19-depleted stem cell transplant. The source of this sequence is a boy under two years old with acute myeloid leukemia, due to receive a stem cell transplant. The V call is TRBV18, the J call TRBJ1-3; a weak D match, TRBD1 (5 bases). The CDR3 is CASSPVTDPSGNTIYF. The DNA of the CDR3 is TGTGCCAGCTCACCCGTGACAGATCCCTCTGGAAACACCATATATTTT.